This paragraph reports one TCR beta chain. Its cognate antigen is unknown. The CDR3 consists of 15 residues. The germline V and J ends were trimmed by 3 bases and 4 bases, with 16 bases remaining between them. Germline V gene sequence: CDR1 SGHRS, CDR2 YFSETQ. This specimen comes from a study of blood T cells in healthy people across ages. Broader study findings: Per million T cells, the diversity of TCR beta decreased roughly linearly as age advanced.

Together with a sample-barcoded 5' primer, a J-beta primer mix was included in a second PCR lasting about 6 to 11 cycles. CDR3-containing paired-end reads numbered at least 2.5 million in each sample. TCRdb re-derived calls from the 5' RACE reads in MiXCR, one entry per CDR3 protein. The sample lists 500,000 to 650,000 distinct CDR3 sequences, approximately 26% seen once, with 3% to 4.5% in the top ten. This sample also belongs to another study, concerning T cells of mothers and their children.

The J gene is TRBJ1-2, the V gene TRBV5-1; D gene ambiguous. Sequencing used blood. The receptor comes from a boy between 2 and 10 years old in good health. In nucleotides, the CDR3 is TGCGCCAGCAGCTCAAGCCTCTGGCCAGCCTATGGCTACACCTTC. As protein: CASSSSLWPAYGYTF.